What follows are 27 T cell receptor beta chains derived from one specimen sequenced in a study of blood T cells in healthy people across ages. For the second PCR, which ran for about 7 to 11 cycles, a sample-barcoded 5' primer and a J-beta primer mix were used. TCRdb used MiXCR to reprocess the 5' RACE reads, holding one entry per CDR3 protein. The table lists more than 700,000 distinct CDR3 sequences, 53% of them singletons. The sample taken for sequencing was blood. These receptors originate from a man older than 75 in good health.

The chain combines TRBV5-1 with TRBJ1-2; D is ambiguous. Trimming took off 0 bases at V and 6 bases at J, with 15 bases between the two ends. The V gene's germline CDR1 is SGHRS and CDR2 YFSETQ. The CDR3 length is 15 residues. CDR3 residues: CASSLDGLRVDGYTF. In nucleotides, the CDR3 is TGCGCCAGCAGCTTGGATGGTCTCCGGGTTGATGGCTACACCTTC. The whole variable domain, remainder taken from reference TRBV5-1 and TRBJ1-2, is KAGVTQTPRYLIKTRGQQVTLSCSPISGHRSVSWYQQTPGQGLQFLFEYFSETQRNKGNFPGRFSGRQFSNSRSEMNVSTLELGDSALYLCASSLDGLRVDGYTFGSGTRLTVV.

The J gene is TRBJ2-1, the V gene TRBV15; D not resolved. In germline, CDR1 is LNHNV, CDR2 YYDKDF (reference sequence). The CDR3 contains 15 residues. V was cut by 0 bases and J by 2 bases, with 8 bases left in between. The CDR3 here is CATSRDGKTYNEQFF. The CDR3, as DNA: TGTGCCACCAGCAGAGATGGGAAAACCTACAATGAGCAGTTCTTC.

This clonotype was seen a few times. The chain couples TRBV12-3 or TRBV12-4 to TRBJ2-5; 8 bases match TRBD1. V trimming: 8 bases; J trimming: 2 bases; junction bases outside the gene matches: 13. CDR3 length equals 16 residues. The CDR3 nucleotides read TGTGCCAGCGCTAGGGGAGACAGGGGCACACAAGAGACCCAGTACTTC. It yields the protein CASARGDRGTQETQYF.

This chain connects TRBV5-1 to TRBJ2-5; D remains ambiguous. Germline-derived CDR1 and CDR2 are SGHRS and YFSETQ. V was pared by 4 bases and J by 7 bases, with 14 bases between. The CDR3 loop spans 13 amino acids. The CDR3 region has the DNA TGCGCCAGCAGCCCCATGGTCAGTGCGACCCAGTACTTC. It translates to CASSPMVSATQYF.

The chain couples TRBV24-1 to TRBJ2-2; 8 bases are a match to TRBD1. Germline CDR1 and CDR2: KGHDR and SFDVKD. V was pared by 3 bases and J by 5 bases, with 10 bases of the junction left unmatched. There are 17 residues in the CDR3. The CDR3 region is CATSDQLYRGETGELFF. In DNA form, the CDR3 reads TGTGCCACCAGTGATCAGTTGTACAGGGGGGAAACCGGGGAGCTGTTTTTT.

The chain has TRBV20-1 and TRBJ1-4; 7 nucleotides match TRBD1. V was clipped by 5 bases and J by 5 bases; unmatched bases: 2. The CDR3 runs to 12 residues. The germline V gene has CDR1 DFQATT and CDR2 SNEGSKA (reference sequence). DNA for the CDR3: TGCAGTGCTCTGGGACAGAATGAAAAACTGTTTTTT. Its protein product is CSALGQNEKLFF.

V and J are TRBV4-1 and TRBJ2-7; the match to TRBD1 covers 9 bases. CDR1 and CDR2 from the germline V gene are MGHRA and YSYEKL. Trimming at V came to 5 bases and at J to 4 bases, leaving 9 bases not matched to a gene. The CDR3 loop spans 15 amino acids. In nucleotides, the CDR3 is TGCGCCAGCAGCTATCCGGGACAGGGCTCGTACGAGCAGTACTTC. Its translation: CASSYPGQGSYEQYF.

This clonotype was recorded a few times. The CDR3 DNA reads TGTGCCAGCAGTTTACCGGGACTAGCGGGGTACAATGAGCAGTTCTTC. It translates to CASSLPGLAGYNEQFF. V usage is TRBV12-3 or TRBV12-4 and J usage is TRBJ2-1, with TRBD2 identical over 13 bases. Germline trimming cut 2 bases from V and 4 bases from J; bases unmatched to any gene: 2. The CDR3 is made up of 16 amino acids.

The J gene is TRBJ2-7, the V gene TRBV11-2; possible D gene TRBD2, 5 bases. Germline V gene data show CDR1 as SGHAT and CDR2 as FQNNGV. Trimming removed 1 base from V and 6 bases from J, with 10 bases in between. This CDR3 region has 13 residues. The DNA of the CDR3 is TGTGCCAGCAGCTTAGGGTCTGGAGGCGAGCAGTACTTC. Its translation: CASSLGSGGEQYF.

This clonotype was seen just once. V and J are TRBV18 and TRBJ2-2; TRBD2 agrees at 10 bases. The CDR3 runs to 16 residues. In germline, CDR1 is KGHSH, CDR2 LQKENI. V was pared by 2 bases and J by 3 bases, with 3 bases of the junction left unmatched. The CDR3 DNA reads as TGTGCCAGCTCACCAAGAACTAGCGGGGACACCGGGGAGCTGTTTTTT. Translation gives CASSPRTSGDTGELFF.

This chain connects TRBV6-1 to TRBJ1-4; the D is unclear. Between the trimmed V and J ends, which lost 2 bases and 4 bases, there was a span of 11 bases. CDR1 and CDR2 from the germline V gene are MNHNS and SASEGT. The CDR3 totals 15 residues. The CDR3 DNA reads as TGTGCCAGCAGTGAACGGGCCCTAAGTAATGAAAAACTGTTTTTT. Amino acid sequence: CASSERALSNEKLFF.

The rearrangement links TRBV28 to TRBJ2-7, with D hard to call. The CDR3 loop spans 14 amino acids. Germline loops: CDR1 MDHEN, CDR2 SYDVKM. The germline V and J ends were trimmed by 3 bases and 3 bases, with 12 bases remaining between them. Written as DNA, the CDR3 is TGTGCCAGCAGTTTCCCCCGGAGAGGCTACGAGCAGTACTTC. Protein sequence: CASSFPRRGYEQYF.

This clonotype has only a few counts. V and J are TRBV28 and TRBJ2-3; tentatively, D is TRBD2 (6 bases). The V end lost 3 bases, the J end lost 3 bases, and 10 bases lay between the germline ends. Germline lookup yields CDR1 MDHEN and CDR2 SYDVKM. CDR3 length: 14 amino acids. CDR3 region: CASSFGAGTDTQYF. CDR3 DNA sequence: TGTGCCAGCAGTTTCGGCGCGGGAACAGATACGCAGTATTTT.

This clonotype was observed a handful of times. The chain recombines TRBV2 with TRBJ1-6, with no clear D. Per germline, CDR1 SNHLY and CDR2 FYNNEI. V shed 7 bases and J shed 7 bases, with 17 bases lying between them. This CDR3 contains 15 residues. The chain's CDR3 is CASNTDPPGNSPLHF. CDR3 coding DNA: TGTGCCAGCAATACGGACCCCCCTGGGAATTCACCCCTCCACTTT.

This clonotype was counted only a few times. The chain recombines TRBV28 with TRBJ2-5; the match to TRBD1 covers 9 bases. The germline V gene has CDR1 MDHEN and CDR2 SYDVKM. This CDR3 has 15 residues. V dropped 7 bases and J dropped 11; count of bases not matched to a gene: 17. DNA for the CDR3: TGTGCCAGCACCCGAGGGGGACAGGGTTCTACGGAGCAGTACTTC. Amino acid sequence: CASTRGGQGSTEQYF. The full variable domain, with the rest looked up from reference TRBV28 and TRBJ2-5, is DVKVTQSSRYLVKRTGEKVFLECVQDMDHENMFWYRQDPGLGLRLIYFSYDVKMKEKGDIPEGYSVSREKKERFSLILESASTNQTSMYLCASTRGGQGSTEQYFGPGTRLLVL.

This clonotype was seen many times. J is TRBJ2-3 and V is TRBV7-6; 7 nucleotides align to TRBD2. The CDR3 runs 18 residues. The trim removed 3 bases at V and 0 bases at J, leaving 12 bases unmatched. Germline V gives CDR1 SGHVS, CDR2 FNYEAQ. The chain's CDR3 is CASSFGEGRGTSTDTQYF. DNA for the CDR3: TGTGCCAGCAGCTTTGGAGAGGGGCGGGGGACTAGCACAGATACGCAGTATTTT.

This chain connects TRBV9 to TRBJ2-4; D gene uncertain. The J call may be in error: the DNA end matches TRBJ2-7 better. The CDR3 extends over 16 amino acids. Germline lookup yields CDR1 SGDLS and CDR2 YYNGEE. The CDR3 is CASSVAPGPRGDEQYF. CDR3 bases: TGTGCCAGCAGCGTAGCTCCAGGACCGAGAGGTGACGAGCAGTACTTC.

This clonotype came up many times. The CDR3 protein is CASTPFEGPPYEQYF. CDR3 DNA: TGTGCCAGCACTCCCTTTGAGGGGCCCCCCTACGAGCAGTACTTC. This rearrangement joins TRBV12-3 or TRBV12-4 to TRBJ2-7; D assignment may be TRBD1 or TRBD2 (5 bases each). This CDR3 has 15 amino acids. V was trimmed by 7 bases and J by 2 bases, leaving 18 bases between them.

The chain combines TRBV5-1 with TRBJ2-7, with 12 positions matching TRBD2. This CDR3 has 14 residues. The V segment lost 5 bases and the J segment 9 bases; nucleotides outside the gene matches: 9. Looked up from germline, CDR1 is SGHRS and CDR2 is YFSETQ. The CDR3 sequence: CASRPGLAGRGQYF. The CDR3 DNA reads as TGCGCCAGCAGACCGGGACTAGCGGGTAGAGGGCAGTACTTC.

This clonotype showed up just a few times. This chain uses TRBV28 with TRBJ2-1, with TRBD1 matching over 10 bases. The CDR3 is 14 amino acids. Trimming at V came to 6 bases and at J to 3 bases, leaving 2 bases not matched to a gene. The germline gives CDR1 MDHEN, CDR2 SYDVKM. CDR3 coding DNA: TGTGCCAGCAGACGGACAGGGGGCTACAATGAGCAGTTCTTC. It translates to CASRRTGGYNEQFF.

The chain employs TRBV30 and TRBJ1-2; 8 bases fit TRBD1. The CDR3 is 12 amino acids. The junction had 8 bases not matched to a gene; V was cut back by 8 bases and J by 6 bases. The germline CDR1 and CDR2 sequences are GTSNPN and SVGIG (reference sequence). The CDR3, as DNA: TGTGCCGGTAGGACAGGGACCGATGGCTACACCTTC. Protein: CAGRTGTDGYTF.

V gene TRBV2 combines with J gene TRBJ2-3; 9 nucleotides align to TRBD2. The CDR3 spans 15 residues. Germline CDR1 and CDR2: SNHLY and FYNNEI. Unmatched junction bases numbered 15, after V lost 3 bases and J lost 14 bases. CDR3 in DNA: TGTGCCAGCAGTGACCGGCGGGAGGGCCGGGGATACGCGTATTTT. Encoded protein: CASSDRREGRGYAYF. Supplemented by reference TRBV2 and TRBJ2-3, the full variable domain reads EPEVTQTPSHQVTQMGQEVILRCVPISNHLYFYWYRQILGQKVEFLVSFYNNEISEKSEIFDDQFSVERPDGSNFTLKIRSTKLEDSAMYFCASSDRREGRGYAYFGPGTRLTVL.

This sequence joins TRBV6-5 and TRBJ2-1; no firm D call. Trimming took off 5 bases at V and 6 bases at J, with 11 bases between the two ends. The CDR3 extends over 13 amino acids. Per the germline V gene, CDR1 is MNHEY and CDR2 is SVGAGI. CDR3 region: CASSLANGNEQFF. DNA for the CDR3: TGTGCCAGCAGTCTCGCGAACGGCAATGAGCAGTTCTTC.

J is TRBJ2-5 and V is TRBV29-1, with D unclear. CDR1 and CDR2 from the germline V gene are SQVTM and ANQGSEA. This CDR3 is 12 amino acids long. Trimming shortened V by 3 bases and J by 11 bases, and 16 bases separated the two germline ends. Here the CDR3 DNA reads TGCAGCGTTGAGGGGATTCTCGGTGAGCAGTACTTC. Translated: CSVEGILGEQYF.

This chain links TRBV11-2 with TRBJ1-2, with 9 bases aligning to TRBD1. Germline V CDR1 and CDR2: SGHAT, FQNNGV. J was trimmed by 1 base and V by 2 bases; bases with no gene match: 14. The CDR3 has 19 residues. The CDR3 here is CASSLITRDRAVFNYGYTF. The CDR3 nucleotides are TGTGCCAGCAGCTTAATTACCCGGGACAGGGCCGTCTTTAACTATGGCTACACCTTC. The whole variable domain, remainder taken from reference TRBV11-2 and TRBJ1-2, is EAGVAQSPRYKIIEKRQSVAFWCNPISGHATLYWYQQILGQGPKLLIQFQNNGVVDDSQLPKDRFSAERLKGVDSTLKIQPAKLEDSAVYLCASSLITRDRAVFNYGYTFGSGTRLTVV.

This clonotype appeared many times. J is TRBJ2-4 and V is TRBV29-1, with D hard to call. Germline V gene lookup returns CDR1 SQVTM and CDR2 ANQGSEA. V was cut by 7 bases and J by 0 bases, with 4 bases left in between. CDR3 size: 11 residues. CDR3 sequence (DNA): TGCAGCGGTGTAGCCAAAAACATTCAGTACTTC. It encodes CSGVAKNIQYF.

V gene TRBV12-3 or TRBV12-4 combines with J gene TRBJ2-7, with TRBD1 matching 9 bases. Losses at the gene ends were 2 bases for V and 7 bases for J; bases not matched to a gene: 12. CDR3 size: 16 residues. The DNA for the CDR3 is TGTGCCAGCAGTTTAAGGACCGGGACAGGGCAAGAAGAGCAGTACTTC. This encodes CASSLRTGTGQEEQYF.